This TCR beta chain originates from a study of cytomegalovirus exposure and HLA in healthy donors. Overall study findings and caveats: Immune exposure information comprised only CMV serostatus. Presence/absence analysis assumed near-uniform sequencing depth across donors. The classifier reportedly diagnosed cytomegalovirus status with high specificity and sensitivity.

13 Jbeta primers and 60 Vbeta primers were used for the PCR. The repertoire was sequenced with immunoSEQ multiplex PCR; TCRdb's copy has only in-frame clones and lacks some. This sample yields about 93,000 clones, of which approximately 80% are seen a single time; about 4% belongs to the top ten. In regard to this clone: The target antigen is unknown.

Trimming cost V 4 bases and J 3 bases, with 7 bases left between them. Germline loops: CDR1 SGHTA, CDR2 FQGTGA. CDR3 size: 12 residues. This chain connects TRBV7-3 to TRBJ2-7; D gene ambiguous. This receptor was identified in a man aged 45-65 years in good health and CMV-seronegative. Sample: PBMCs. Here the CDR3 reads CASSYQDYEQYF. In nucleotides, the CDR3 is TGTGCCAGCAGCTACCAGGACTACGAGCAGTACTTC.